Listed below are T cell receptor beta chains from one sample, sequenced in a study of shared clonotypes between healthy human individuals. Method: immunoSEQ multiplex PCR; TCRdb's copy keeps in-frame clones and lacks some. This table has 900,000 to 1,200,000 clones, approximately 80% appearing once. The sequenced material came from memory CD4+ T cells from PBMCs. These receptors all come from a young man in good health. Some clones in this sample may be carry-over from other donors' samples. The conserved cysteine and the conserved F or W are not part of the CDR3 here.

>TRBV4-2
ASSQLQSSGNTIY
>TRBV28
ASTPGVGDEQF
>TRBV5-1
ASSPRGANTEAF
>TRBV6-5
ASRTGQGANNEQF
>TRBV19
ASSVGRDSSGNTIY
>TRBV28
ASSWSRNTEAF
>TRBV7-2
ASSQGTYEQY
>TRBV30
AWLRRGGINGYT
>TRBV9
ASNGGDGQPQH
>TRBV5-1
ASSLVTGAPGELF
>TRBV28
ASSLIQGLGNQPQH
>TRBV5-1
ASSYLDRNTEAF
>TRBV7-9
ASSTQGPPF
>TRBV4-3
ASSQGRDNVRKTQY
>TRBV18
ASSPTGGSYMNTEAF
>TRBV19
ASSDSDRPNQPQH
>TRBV6-1
AGLGDHEQY
>TRBV18
ASSPDALNTEAF
>TRBV11-2
ASSRDPSTNEKLF
>TRBV30
ACSLIYNEQF
>TRBV30
ACRDTLNTEAF
>TRBV5-6
ASSLASGRNIQY
>TRBV9
ASSSGRSNQPQH
>TRBV5-1
ASLGTAHTGELF
>TRBV10-3
AISESNGASWAEAF
>TRBV27
ASSRLLQGNTEAF
>TRBV27
ASSLYGVGAGYRDSPYGYT
>TRBV6-4
ASSLDRTDTQY
>TRBV7-9
ASSLIVSSGTGVEAF
>TRBV5-1
ASSDEPQGNTEAF
>TRBV5-1
ASSVTGTAFTDTQY
>TRBV27
ASSLGFEGGQETQY
>TRBV11-2
ASSLRVGEKLF
>TRBV5-1
ASSSQGAGETQY
>TRBV7-8
ASSAGTGNTEAF
>TRBV29-1
SVEGGLGYEQY
>TRBV4-1
ASSRGTSGRSTDTQY
>TRBV7-9
ASSRFRDRNTEAF
>TRBV18
ASSAQGPYEQY
>TRBV18
ASSPFSPSTNEKLF
>TRBV11-2
ASSTRTDTQY
>TRBV6-6
ASSRQTSGNYEQY
>TRBV19
ASRAGGTYEQY
>TRBV7-9
ASSLGVQMNTGAF
>TRBV6-4
ARIPGLASGPDTQY
>TRBV4-3
ASSQDFRTDTQY
>TRBV7-3
ASSLTSGGQETQY
>TRBV7-3
ASSPTTSSEQY